This entry is about one T cell receptor beta chain. Its cognate antigen is unknown. The source of the sample is a study of shared clonotypes between healthy human individuals. Study-wide results and caveats: Inspection by rarefaction showed sorted-subset sequencing to be incomplete despite large depth.

Positive CCR7 selection of CD45RO-negative cells yielded the naive CD8 cells, and terminally differentiated effector memory CD45RA+ cells were excluded. CDR3 size: 15 residues. The V end lost 3 bases, the J end lost 9 bases, and 21 bases lay between the germline ends. Germline values: CDR1 SGHAT, CDR2 FQNNGV. The assay was immunoSEQ multiplex PCR, and TCRdb's table has in-frame clones only and misses some. The sample shows around 650,000 clones, around 96% of them seen only once. This TCR derives from a woman in her 30s in good health. The sequencing sample was made of naive CD8+ T cells sorted from blood. This chain joins TRBV11-2 and TRBJ2-7, with D perhaps TRBD1 (5 bases). The DNA of the CDR3 is TGTGCCAGCAGCTTCAGCCCGGCTGGGGCGATGGTGCAGTACTTC. This codes for CASSFSPAGAMVQYF.